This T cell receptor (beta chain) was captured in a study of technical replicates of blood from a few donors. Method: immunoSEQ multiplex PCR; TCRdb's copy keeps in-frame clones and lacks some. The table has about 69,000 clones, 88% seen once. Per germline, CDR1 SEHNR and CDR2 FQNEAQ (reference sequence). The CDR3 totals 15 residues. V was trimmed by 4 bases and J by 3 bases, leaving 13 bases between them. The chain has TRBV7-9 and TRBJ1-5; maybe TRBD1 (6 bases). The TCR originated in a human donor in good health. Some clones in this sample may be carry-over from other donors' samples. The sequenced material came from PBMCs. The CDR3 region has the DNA TGTGCCAGCAGCTCGGGCAGGGGAGACAATCAGCCCCAGCATTTT. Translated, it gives CASSSGRGDNQPQHF.